These T cell receptor beta chains were read from a single sample in a study of long-term antiretroviral therapy in people with HIV. TCRdb's table, derived via immunoSEQ multiplex PCR, lists solely in-frame clones and lacks some. The repertoire holds 25,000 or so clones, with 88% as singletons. This specimen consisted of unsorted PBMCs, obtained 0.5 years after starting antiretroviral therapy. These receptors were obtained from a woman between 18 and 30 years old with HIV. CDR3s include the opening cysteine and the closing phenylalanine or tryptophan. Each record gives: V gene, D gene, clone size, J gene, CDR3 protein, CDR3 DNA. The D gene is left open where the match is weak. Where a row states a size, it is once, few, many or the class of an expanded clone; other rows omit it.

V: TRBV28
D: .
size: medium-sized
J: TRBJ1-3
CDR3: CASGSFGSGNTIYF
DNA: TGTGCCAGCGGCTCGTTTGGCTCTGGAAACACCATATATTTT

V: TRBV7-2
D: .
size: .
J: TRBJ2-7
CDR3: CASSSLPWTTAYEQYF
DNA: TGTGCCAGCAGCTCCCTCCCCTGGACTACCGCCTACGAGCAGTACTTC

V: TRBV19
D: TRBD2
size: .
J: TRBJ2-5
CDR3: CASRKTVGGLAGVETQYF
DNA: TGTGCCAGTAGAAAAACCGTCGGGGGACTAGCGGGAGTAGAGACCCAGTACTTC

V: TRBV18
D: .
size: .
J: TRBJ1-1
CDR3: CASSTEGNLNTEAFF
DNA: TGTGCCAGCTCGACAGAGGGAAACCTGAACACTGAAGCTTTCTTT

V: TRBV29-1
D: TRBD1
size: .
J: TRBJ2-1
CDR3: CSVAGTGVYYNEQFF
DNA: TGCAGCGTCGCCGGGACAGGGGTTTACTACAATGAGCAGTTCTTC

V: TRBV28
D: .
size: few
J: TRBJ1-1
CDR3: CASKGLNTEAFF
DNA: TGTGCCTCGAAAGGGCTGAACACTGAAGCTTTCTTT

V: TRBV4-2
D: .
size: .
J: TRBJ2-1
CDR3: CASSRGPDNEQFF
DNA: TGTGCCAGCAGCCGGGGGCCTGACAATGAGCAGTTCTTC

V: TRBV6-1
D: .
size: .
J: TRBJ2-7
CDR3: CAGGPWGYEQYF
DNA: TGTGCCGGGGGACCTTGGGGCTACGAGCAGTACTTC

V: TRBV7-3
D: .
size: once
J: TRBJ2-5
CDR3: CASSQVRQETQYF
DNA: TGTGCCAGCAGCCAGGTTAGACAAGAGACCCAGTACTTC

V: TRBV28
D: .
size: .
J: TRBJ1-2
CDR3: CASGILGITGYTF
DNA: TGTGCCAGCGGTATCTTAGGGATTACTGGCTACACCTTC

V: TRBV19
D: .
size: .
J: TRBJ1-1
CDR3: CASSIYRGGTEAFF
DNA: TGTGCCAGTAGCATATACCGGGGGGGAACTGAAGCTTTCTTT

V: TRBV6-1
D: .
size: .
J: TRBJ1-2
CDR3: CASSDLDIGYTF
DNA: TGTGCCAGCAGTGACCTGGACATCGGCTACACCTTC

V: TRBV21-1
D: .
size: .
J: TRBJ1-5
CDR3: CASSSRDRGISDNQPQHF
DNA: TGTGCCAGCAGCTCCCGGGACAGGGGAATTTCGGACAATCAGCCCCAGCATTTT

V: TRBV4-3
D: TRBD2
size: .
J: TRBJ2-1
CDR3: CASSQGTSGYNEQFF
DNA: TGCGCCAGCAGCCAGGGGACTAGCGGTTACAATGAGCAGTTCTTC

V: TRBV19
D: TRBD2
size: .
J: TRBJ2-7
CDR3: CASSGLSSGSSEQYF
DNA: TGTGCCAGTAGTGGGTTGTCTAGCGGGAGTTCCGAGCAGTACTTC

V: TRBV4-3
D: TRBD1
size: .
J: TRBJ1-2
CDR3: CASSHGTGRDGYTF
DNA: TGCGCCAGCAGCCACGGGACAGGGAGGGATGGCTACACCTTC

V: TRBV19
D: .
size: .
J: TRBJ1-4
CDR3: CASSPSPATNEKLFF
DNA: TGTGCCAGTAGTCCAAGCCCTGCAACTAATGAAAAACTGTTTTTT

V: TRBV27
D: TRBD1
size: .
J: TRBJ1-3
CDR3: CASSLKQGVSGNTIYF
DNA: TGTGCCAGCAGTCTAAAACAGGGGGTCTCTGGAAACACCATATATTTT

V: TRBV11-3
D: .
size: .
J: TRBJ2-5
CDR3: CASSSRPGETQYF
DNA: TGTGCCAGCAGCTCCCGGCCGGGGGAGACCCAGTACTTC

V: TRBV7-9
D: TRBD1
size: .
J: TRBJ1-4
CDR3: CASSHSSGTGATNEKLFF
DNA: TGTGCCAGCAGCCACTCTTCCGGGACAGGGGCAACTAATGAAAAACTGTTTTTT

V: TRBV27
D: TRBD2
size: .
J: TRBJ2-1
CDR3: CASRLLGLAGESSYNEQFF
DNA: TGTGCCAGCAGATTACTGGGACTAGCGGGAGAGAGCTCCTACAATGAGCAGTTCTTC

V: TRBV18
D: .
size: .
J: TRBJ2-3
CDR3: CASSPLSASTDTQYF
DNA: TGTGCCAGCTCACCTCTGTCAGCCAGCACAGATACGCAGTATTTT